This T cell receptor beta chain is from a study of blood T cell repertoires in COVID-19. TCRdb's table, derived via immunoSEQ multiplex PCR, lists solely in-frame clones and lacks some. The table includes tens of thousands of clones, approximately 86% detected once. V was pared by 4 bases and J by 3 bases, with 4 bases of the junction left unmatched. The germline CDR1 and CDR2 sequences are SGHRS and YFSETQ. The CDR3 sequence is 15 residues long. Sequenced: peripheral blood. The TCR comes from a man aged 55 to 70 with acute or convalescent COVID-19. The chain employs TRBV5-1 and TRBJ2-3, with 11 bases lining up with TRBD2. CDR3 coding DNA: TGCGCCAGCAGCACTAGCGGGAGTCAAACAGATACGCAGTATTTT. Translating it yields CASSTSGSQTDTQYF.